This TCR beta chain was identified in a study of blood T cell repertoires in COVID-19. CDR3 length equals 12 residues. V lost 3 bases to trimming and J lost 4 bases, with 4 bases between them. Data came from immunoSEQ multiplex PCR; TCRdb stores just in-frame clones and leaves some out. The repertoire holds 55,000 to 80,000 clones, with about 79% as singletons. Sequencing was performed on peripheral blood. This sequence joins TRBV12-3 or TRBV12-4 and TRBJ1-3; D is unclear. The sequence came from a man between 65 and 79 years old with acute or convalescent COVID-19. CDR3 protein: CASSFQGNTIYF. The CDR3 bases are TGTGCCAGCAGTTTTCAAGGAAACACCATATATTTT.